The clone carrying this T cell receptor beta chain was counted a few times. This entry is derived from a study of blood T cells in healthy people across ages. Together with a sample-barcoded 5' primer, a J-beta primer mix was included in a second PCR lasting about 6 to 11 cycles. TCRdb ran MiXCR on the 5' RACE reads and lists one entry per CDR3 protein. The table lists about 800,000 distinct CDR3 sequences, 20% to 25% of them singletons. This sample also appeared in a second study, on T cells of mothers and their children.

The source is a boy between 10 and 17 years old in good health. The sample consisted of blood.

The DNA for the CDR3 is TGTGCCAGCAGTTATCAACTCAGGGGAGTAGAGGAAAAACTGTTTTTT. It encodes CASSYQLRGVEEKLFF. The chain recombines TRBV6-5 with TRBJ1-4, with D maybe TRBD1 (6 bases). This CDR3 has 16 residues. From germline, CDR1 is MNHEY and CDR2 SVGAGI. Trimming removed 3 bases at V and 8 bases at J, with 19 bases between.